The table lists the clone carrying this T cell receptor (beta chain) with a few counts. The antigen remains unidentified. This record comes from a study of T cell responses to AZD1222 COVID-19 vaccine. Trimming left V 2 bases short and J 2 bases short, with 15 bases between. Looked up from germline, CDR1 is SEHNR and CDR2 is FQNEAQ (reference sequence). The CDR3 is 16 residues long. Data came from immunoSEQ multiplex PCR; TCRdb stores just in-frame clones and leaves some out. The table has some 150,000 clones, roughly 94% seen once. General study results and limits: Spike as a whole was targeted by vaccine-associated CD4 TCRs, dominant at 160-218 and 743-854.

The chain uses TRBV7-9 and TRBJ1-2; D perhaps matches TRBD1 (5 bases). This TCR was sampled from an adult in good health. This sample comprised peripheral blood, obtained on day 0 of AZD1222 vaccination. CDR3 nucleotide sequence: TGTGCCAGCAGCTTAAGCAGGGATCCGTCGAACTATGGCTACACCTTC. Translation gives CASSLSRDPSNYGYTF.